Below are 7 T cell receptor beta chains sequenced from a single sample in a study of T cells after yellow fever vaccination. TCRdb passed the 5' RACE reads through MiXCR, listing each CDR3 protein once. This sample has tens of thousands of distinct CDR3 sequences, with less than 5.5% found just once. The sample in question was CD8+ T cells sorted from PBMCs, obtained 10 days after the yellow fever booster vaccination. These receptors came from a man aged 25-45 years who received the YFV17D yellow fever vaccine.

This clonotype was seen ten or more times. V and J are TRBV6-4 and TRBJ2-7; D is perhaps TRBD2 (6 bases). This CDR3 comprises 13 residues. V was trimmed by 3 bases and J by 3 bases, leaving 9 bases between them. Germline-derived CDR1 and CDR2 are MRHNA and SNTAGT. The CDR3 nucleotides read TGTGCCAGCAGTGAGCAGGAGGGCTACGAGCAGTACTTC. Amino acids: CASSEQEGYEQYF.

There are many counts of this clonotype. The chain is built from TRBV4-3 and TRBJ2-3, with 9 bases aligning to TRBD2. V shed 5 bases, J shed 3 bases, and the junction held 12 bases outside the gene matches. Per germline, CDR1 LGHNA and CDR2 YSLEER. The CDR3 has 17 residues. The CDR3 here is CASSDIGSSGTTDTQYF. CDR3 nucleotides: TGCGCCAGCAGCGACATCGGATCTAGCGGGACTACAGATACGCAGTATTTT.

This clonotype was recorded at least ten times. V gene TRBV4-3 combines with J gene TRBJ2-6, with no clear D. The CDR3 covers 16 residues. Trimming shortened V by 0 bases and J by 0 bases, and 6 bases separated the two germline ends. Germline loops: CDR1 LGHNA, CDR2 YSLEER. Here the CDR3 reads CASSQEPASGANVLTF. CDR3 bases: TGCGCCAGCAGCCAAGAGCCAGCCTCTGGGGCCAACGTCCTGACTTTC.

This clonotype was observed at least ten times. The V call is TRBV7-6, the J call TRBJ2-3; 16 bases agree with TRBD2. Per germline, CDR1 SGHVS and CDR2 FNYEAQ. With 5 bases clipped from V and 2 bases from J, the junction kept 7 bases outside the gene matches. This CDR3 contains 18 residues. This chain's CDR3 is CASSEGLAGGQATDTQYF. The CDR3 nucleotides are TGTGCCAGCAGCGAGGGACTAGCGGGAGGGCAAGCCACAGATACGCAGTATTTT.

This clonotype was recorded at least ten times. V gene TRBV11-2 combines with J gene TRBJ2-2, with D uncertain. Trimming stripped 0 bases from V and 6 bases from J, with 8 bases between. The germline gives CDR1 SGHAT, CDR2 FQNNGV. This CDR3 contains 14 residues. CDR3 region: CASSLDPSPGELFF. Written as DNA, the CDR3 is TGTGCCAGCAGCTTAGATCCCTCCCCCGGGGAGCTGTTTTTT.

This clonotype was detected only a few times. This chain links TRBV7-6 with TRBJ2-7; 11 bases align to TRBD2. J was trimmed by 5 bases and V by 5 bases; bases with no gene match: 5. Germline V gene lookup returns CDR1 SGHVS and CDR2 FNYEAQ. This CDR3 has 14 amino acids. The CDR3 DNA is TGTGCCAGCAGCACACTAGCGGGAGCCCACGAGCAGTACTTC. Amino acids: CASSTLAGAHEQYF. Using reference TRBV7-6 and TRBJ2-7 for the parts outside the CDR3, the full variable domain is GAGVSQSPRYKVTKRGQDVALRCDPISGHVSLYWYRQALGQGPEFLTYFNYEAQQDKSGLPNDRFSAERPEGSISTLTIQRTEQRDSAMYRCASSTLAGAHEQYFGPGTRLTVT.

This clonotype was recorded at least ten times. The chain combines TRBV4-2 with TRBJ2-3; 8 bases line up with TRBD1. The CDR3 is 14 amino acids. J gave up 4 bases and V 4 bases, and 4 bases lay outside the gene matches. CDR1 and CDR2 (germline): LGHNA, YNFKEQ. This CDR3 reads CASSPGQGPDTQYF. In nucleotides, the CDR3 is TGTGCCAGCAGCCCTGGACAGGGCCCAGATACGCAGTATTTT.